The 8 T cell receptor beta chains listed next were all sequenced from one sample in a study of T cells in localized non-small cell lung cancer (dated by TCRdb to the early 2020s). The library was prepared using the immunoSEQ multiplex PCR assay. TCRdb took over this immuneACCESS table, retaining in-frame rearrangements with V and J assigned. Such tables are incomplete; in checked studies, under half of the missing clones stem from an unresolved V gene, and the remainder is unexplained. This sample gives roughly 2,800 clones in total; approximately 23% of them show up just once. The top ten constitute approximately 11% of the sample. Specimen: lung tumor tissue, collected before any cancer treatment. These receptor sequences come from a man between 40 and 69 years old with stage I squamous cell lung carcinoma.

This clone is large. J is TRBJ2-3 and V is TRBV19; the match to TRBD1 covers 11 bases. Germline CDR1 reads LNHDA; CDR2 reads SQIVND (reference sequence). CDR3 length: 16 amino acids. With 4 bases clipped from V and 5 bases from J, the junction kept 8 bases outside the gene matches. CDR3: CASSSPGQGAKDTQYF. CDR3 DNA: TGTGCCAGTAGTAGCCCTGGACAGGGGGCAAAAGATACGCAGTATTTT.

The chain is built from TRBV28 and TRBJ1-2; 9 bases map to TRBD1. J gave up 5 bases and V 5 bases, and 6 bases lay outside the gene matches. CDR1 is MDHEN and CDR2 is SYDVKM in the germline V gene. The CDR3 totals 14 residues. The CDR3: CASSPGQGLYGYTF. The CDR3 coding sequence is TGTGCCAGCAGTCCGGGACAGGGACTGTATGGCTACACCTTC.

Sample share makes this clone medium-sized. The chain recombines TRBV11-3 with TRBJ2-7; D is possibly TRBD2 (6 bases). This CDR3 spans 15 amino acids. The ends were cut back, 2 bases at V and 5 bases at J, with 16 bases in the middle. Per germline, CDR1 SGHNT and CDR2 YENEEA. The CDR3 loop reads CASSLTLGTYNEQYF. As DNA, the CDR3 is TGTGCCAGCAGCTTAACGCTCGGGACTTACAACGAGCAGTACTTC.

The genes are TRBV28 and TRBJ1-2; 9 positions agree with TRBD1. The CDR3 has 13 residues. Germline lookup yields CDR1 MDHEN and CDR2 SYDVKM. The junction had 1 base not matched to a gene; V was cut back by 1 base and J by 7 bases. CDR3 bases: TGTGCCAGCAGTTTATTACAGGGGGCTGGCTACACCTTC. It translates to CASSLLQGAGYTF.

This clone came up a few times. This sequence joins TRBV11-3 and TRBJ2-7, with D perhaps matching TRBD2 (6 bases). Germline values: CDR1 SGHNT, CDR2 YENEEA. The ends were cut back, 5 bases at V and 0 bases at J, with 14 bases in the middle. The CDR3 contains 15 residues. CDR3 amino acids: CASSPRDRRSYEQYF. In DNA, the CDR3 is TGTGCCAGCAGCCCGCGGGACCGTCGCTCCTACGAGCAGTACTTC.

This clone was counted a few times. The rearrangement joins TRBV10-2 to TRBJ2-7, with D maybe TRBD1 (6 bases). V was shortened by 5 bases and J by 5 bases, with 13 bases between the two germline ends. This CDR3 is built from 13 residues. Germline V gene sequence: CDR1 WSHSY, CDR2 SAAADI. The CDR3 region is CASSQQGFHEQYF. CDR3 sequence (DNA): TGCGCCAGCAGTCAGCAGGGGTTCCACGAGCAGTACTTC.

This clone was recorded a few times. This rearrangement joins TRBV18 to TRBJ1-6, with 12 bases matching TRBD1. This CDR3 contains 17 residues. Trimming removed 1 base from V and 7 bases from J; junction bases left unmatched: 5. The germline gives CDR1 KGHSH, CDR2 LQKENI. CDR3 DNA sequence: TGTGCCAGCTCACCACTGGGGACAGGGGGCCGAAATTCACCCCTCCACTTT. Translated, it gives CASSPLGTGGRNSPLHF.

In this sample, this clone turned up a few times. The chain recombines TRBV12-2 with TRBJ1-5. TRBV12-2 is a documented pseudogene. The CDR3 runs 16 residues. The CDR3 sequence: CASRPTQDPGNQPQHF. The CDR3 DNA reads as TGTGCAAGTCGCCCTACCCAGGACCCTGGGAATCAGCCCCAGCATTTT.